This TCR beta chain is from a study of regulatory T cells in long-lasting Graves disease. iRepertoire HTBI primers and Arm-PCR of CDR3 regions built TCR beta libraries. TCRdb re-called the multiplex PCR reads through MiXCR, storing one row per CDR3 protein. The data hold about 540,000 distinct CDR3 sequences, with approximately 13% observed a single time. This CDR3 region has 14 residues. The V gene's germline CDR1 is MGHRA and CDR2 YSYEKL. V was clipped by 0 bases and J by 5 bases, with 7 bases between them. Time point denoted: newly diagnosed GD, antithyroid drugs for less than 3 months. The TCR library was made from RNA extracted from PBMCs. The table lists this clonotype with many counts. The sample was also reused in another study, on T cells in Graves' hyperthyroidism and ophthalmopathy.

The source is a man aged 25 to 45 with Graves disease. Sample: peripheral blood mononuclear cells (PBMCs), taken at new diagnosis, from a patient treated with antithyroid drugs. The chain links TRBV4-1 to TRBJ2-2; no clear D gene. The CDR3 bases are TGCGCCAGCAGCCAAGAAGAGGTAACCGGGGAGCTGTTTTTT. Translating gives CASSQEEVTGELFF.